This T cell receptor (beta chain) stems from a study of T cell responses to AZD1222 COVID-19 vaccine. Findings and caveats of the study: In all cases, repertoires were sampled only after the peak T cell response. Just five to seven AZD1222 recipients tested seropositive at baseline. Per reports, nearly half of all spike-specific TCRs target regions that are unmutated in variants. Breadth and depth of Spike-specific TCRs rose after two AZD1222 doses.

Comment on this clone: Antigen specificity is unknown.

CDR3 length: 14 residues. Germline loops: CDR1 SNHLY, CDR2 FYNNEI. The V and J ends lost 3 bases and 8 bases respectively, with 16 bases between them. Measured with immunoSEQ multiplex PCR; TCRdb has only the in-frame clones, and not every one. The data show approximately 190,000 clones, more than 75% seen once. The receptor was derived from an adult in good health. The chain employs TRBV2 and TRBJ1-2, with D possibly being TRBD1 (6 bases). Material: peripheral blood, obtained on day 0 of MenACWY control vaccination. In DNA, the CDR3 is TGTGCCAGCAGTGAGGTTCCAGGGGCGTCCGGCTACACCTTC. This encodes CASSEVPGASGYTF.